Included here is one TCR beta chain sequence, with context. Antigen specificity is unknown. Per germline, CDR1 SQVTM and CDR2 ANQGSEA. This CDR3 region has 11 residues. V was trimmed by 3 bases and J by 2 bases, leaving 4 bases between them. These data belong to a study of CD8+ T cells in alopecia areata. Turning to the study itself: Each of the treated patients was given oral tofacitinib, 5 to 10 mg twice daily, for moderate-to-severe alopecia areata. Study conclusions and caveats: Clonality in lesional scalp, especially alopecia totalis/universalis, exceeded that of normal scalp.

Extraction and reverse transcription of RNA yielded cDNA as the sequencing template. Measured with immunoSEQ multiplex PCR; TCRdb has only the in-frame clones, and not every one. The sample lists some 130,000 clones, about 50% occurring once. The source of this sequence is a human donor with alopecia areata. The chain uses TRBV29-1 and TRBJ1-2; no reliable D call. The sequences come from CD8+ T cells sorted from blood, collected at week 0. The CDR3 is CSVDGNYGYTF. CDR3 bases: TGCAGCGTTGACGGGAACTATGGCTACACCTTC.